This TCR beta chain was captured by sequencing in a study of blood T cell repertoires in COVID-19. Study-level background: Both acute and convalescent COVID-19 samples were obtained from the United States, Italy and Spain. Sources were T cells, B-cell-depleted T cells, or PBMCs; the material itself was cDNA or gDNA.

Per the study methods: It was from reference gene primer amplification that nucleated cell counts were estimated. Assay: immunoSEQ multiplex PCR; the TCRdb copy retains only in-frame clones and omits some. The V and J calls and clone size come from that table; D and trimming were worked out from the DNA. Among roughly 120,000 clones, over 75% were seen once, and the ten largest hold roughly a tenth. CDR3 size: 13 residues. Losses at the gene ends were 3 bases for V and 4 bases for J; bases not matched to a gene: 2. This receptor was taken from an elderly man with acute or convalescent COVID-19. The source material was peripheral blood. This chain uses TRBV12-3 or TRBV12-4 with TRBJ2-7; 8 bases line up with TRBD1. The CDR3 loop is CASSFQGAYEQYF. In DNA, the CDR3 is TGTGCCAGCAGTTTCCAGGGGGCGTACGAGCAGTACTTC.